Listed here are 6 T cell receptor beta chains from one sample, sequenced in a study of T cell repertoires in cytomegalovirus infection. TCRdb reprocessed the reads with MiXCR, giving one entry per CDR3 protein. Altogether 500,000 to 600,000 distinct CDR3 sequences are present, 16% being singletons, with the ten largest covering 20% to 30%. Material: CD8+ T cells from PBMCs. Receptors originate from a human donor in good health (CMV status not recorded). Some clones in this sample may be carry-over from other donors' samples.

In its sample, this clonotype was seen many times. The chain has TRBV28 and TRBJ2-7; 7 positions match TRBD1. Germline CDR1 MDHEN, CDR2 SYDVKM. The CDR3 has 19 amino acids. V was clipped by 8 bases and J by 0 bases; unmatched bases: 22. The CDR3 loop is CASVVGWDRPQGTSYEQYF. The CDR3, as DNA: TGTGCCAGCGTCGTCGGATGGGACAGACCCCAGGGGACCTCCTACGAGCAGTACTTC.

This chain connects TRBV28 to TRBJ1-2, with 7 bases matching TRBD1. Unmatched junction bases numbered 5, after V lost 3 bases and J lost 7 bases. The CDR3 is made up of 13 amino acids. Germline CDR1 is MDHEN and CDR2 is SYDVKM. CDR3 region: CASSLSGGGGYTF. CDR3 in DNA: TGTGCCAGCAGTTTGTCAGGGGGAGGTGGCTACACCTTC.

The CDR3 loop reads CASNTGVGNTIYF. For the CDR3, the DNA is TGTGCCAGCAACACGGGGGTTGGAAACACCATATATTTT. The V call is TRBV5-8, the J call TRBJ1-3; D might be TRBD1 (5 bases). This CDR3 region has 13 residues. V was shortened by 6 bases and J by 3 bases, with 10 bases between the two germline ends. Germline assignment: CDR1 SGHTS and CDR2 YDEGEE.

The sample holds many counts of this clonotype. The chain uses TRBV7-3 and TRBJ2-3; D is uncertain. This CDR3 comprises 13 residues. V was clipped by 2 bases and J by 6 bases, with 9 bases between them. Germline V gene data show CDR1 as SGHTA and CDR2 as FQGTGA. This chain's CDR3 is CASSLDLMDTQYF. For the CDR3, the DNA is TGTGCCAGCAGCTTAGACTTAATGGATACGCAGTATTTT.

The table lists this clonotype with a few counts. The genes are TRBV7-9 and TRBJ1-5, with D uncertain. This CDR3 comprises 13 residues. V was trimmed by 3 bases and J by 5 bases, leaving 8 bases between them. CDR1 SEHNR and CDR2 FQNEAQ come from the germline V gene (reference sequence). The CDR3, as DNA: TGTGCCAGCAGCTTTTCCAGTGATCAGCCCCAGCATTTT. Its protein is CASSFSSDQPQHF.

This clonotype was recorded at least ten times. The gene calls are TRBV7-9 and TRBJ2-1, with D perhaps matching TRBD2 (6 bases). CDR1 SEHNR and CDR2 FQNEAQ come from the germline V gene (reference sequence). V lost 1 base and J lost 7, with 11 bases in between. This CDR3 region has 14 residues. CDR3 bases: TGTGCCAGCAGCTTAGGGGACTCCTCGAATGAGCAGTTCTTC. Translation gives CASSLGDSSNEQFF.